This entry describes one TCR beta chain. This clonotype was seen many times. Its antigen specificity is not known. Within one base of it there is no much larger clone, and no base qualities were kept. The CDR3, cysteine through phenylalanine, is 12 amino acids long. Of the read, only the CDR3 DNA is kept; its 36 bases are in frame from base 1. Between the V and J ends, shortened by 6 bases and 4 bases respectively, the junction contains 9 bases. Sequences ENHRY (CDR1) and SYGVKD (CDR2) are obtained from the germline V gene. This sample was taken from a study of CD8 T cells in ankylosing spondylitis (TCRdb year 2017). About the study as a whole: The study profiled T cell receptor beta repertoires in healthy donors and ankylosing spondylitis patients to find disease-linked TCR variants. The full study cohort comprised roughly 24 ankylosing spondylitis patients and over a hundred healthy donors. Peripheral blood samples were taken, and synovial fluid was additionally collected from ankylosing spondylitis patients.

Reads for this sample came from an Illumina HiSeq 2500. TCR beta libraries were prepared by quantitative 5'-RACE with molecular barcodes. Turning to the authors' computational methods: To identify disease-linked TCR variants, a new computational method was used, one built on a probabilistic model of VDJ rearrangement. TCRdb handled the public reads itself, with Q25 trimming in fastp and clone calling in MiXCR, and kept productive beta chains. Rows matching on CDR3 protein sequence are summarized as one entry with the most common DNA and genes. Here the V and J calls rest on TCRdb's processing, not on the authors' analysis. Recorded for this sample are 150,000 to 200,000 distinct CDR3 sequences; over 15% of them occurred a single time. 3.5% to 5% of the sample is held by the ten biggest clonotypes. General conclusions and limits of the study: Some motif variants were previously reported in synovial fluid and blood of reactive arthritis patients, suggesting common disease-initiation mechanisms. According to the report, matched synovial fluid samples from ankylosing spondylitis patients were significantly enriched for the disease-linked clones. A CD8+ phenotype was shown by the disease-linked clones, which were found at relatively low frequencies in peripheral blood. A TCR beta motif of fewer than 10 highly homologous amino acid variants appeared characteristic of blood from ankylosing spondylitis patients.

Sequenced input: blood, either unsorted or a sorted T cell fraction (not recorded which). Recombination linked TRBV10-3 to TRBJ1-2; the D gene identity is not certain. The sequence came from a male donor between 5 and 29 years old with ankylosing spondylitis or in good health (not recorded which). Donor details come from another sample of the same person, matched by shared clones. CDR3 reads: CAIRTPSYGYTF. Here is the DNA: TGTGCCATCAGGACCCCTTCCTATGGCTACACCTTC.